This T cell receptor (beta chain) emerged from a study of T cells in tumors after PD-1 blockade. Study context: Prior checkpoint blockade, systemic immunosuppressant use, or anti-cancer therapy within 4 weeks excluded patients. On average, peripheral blood gave some 120,000 TCR templates and over 35,000 unique clonotypes. Findings and limits, study-wide: Blood contained 35% to 50% of the tumor's TCR clonotypes.

In germline, CDR1 is MGHRA, CDR2 YSYEKL. This CDR3 spans 15 amino acids. Trimming pared 0 bases from V and 1 base from J, leaving 9 bases between. Note on this clone: Its antigen is unknown.

Template: tumor biopsy or peripheral blood genomic DNA, roughly 550-6,500 ng per sample. The method was immunoSEQ multiplex PCR; TCRdb's version includes in-frame clones alone and lacks a portion of them. The sample lists approximately 30,000 clones; approximately 70% were seen once. The rearrangement joins TRBV4-1 to TRBJ1-1; TRBD1 might be the D (6 bases). The sample in question was PBMCs, obtained after anti-PD-1 treatment. The TCR sequence derives from a human donor with basal cell carcinoma. This CDR3 reads CASSQDWGRNTEAFF. CDR3 nucleotides: TGCGCCAGCAGCCAAGATTGGGGGCGGAACACTGAAGCTTTCTTT.